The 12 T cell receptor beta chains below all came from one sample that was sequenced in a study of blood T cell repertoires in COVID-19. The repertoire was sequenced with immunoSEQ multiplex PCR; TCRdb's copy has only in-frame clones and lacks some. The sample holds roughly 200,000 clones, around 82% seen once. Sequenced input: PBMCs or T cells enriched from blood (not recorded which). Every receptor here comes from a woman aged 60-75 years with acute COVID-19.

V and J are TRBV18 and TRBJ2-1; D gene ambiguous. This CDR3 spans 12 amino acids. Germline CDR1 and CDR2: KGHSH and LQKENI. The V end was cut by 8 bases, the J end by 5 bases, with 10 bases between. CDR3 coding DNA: TGTGCCAGCGAAACCCGGGACAATGAGCAGTTCTTC. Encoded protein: CASETRDNEQFF.

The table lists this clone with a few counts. CDR3 residues: CASSFPSGSSINEQFF. In nucleotides, the CDR3 is TGTGCCAGCAGTTTCCCTAGCGGGAGTAGTATCAATGAGCAGTTCTTC. This chain uses TRBV27 with TRBJ2-1; 10 bases map to TRBD2. CDR1 is MNHEY and CDR2 is SMNVEV in the germline V gene (reference sequence). There are 16 residues in the CDR3. Unmatched junction bases numbered 8, after V lost 3 bases and J lost 6 bases.

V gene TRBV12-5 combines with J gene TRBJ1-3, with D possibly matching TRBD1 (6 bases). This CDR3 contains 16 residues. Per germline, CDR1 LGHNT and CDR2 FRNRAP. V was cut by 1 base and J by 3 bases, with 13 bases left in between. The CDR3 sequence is CASGLDAGGHGNTIYF. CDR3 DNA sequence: TGTGCTAGTGGTTTGGATGCCGGGGGGCATGGAAACACCATATATTTT.

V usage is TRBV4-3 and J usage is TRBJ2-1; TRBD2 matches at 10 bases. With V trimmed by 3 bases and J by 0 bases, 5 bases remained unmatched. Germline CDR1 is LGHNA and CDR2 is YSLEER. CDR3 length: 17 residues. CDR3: CASSQGVAGGSYNEQFF. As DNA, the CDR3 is TGCGCCAGCAGCCAGGGGGTAGCGGGAGGCTCCTACAATGAGCAGTTCTTC.

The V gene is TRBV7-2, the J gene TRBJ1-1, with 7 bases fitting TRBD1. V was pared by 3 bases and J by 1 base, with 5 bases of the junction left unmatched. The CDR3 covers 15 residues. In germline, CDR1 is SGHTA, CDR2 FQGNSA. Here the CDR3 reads CASSFKRTGNTEAFF. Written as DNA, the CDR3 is TGTGCCAGCAGCTTCAAAAGGACAGGGAACACTGAAGCTTTCTTT.

The CDR3 DNA reads TGCGCCAGCAGTGCTATGGCAGGGGCAAATGAAAAACTGTTTTTT. It yields the protein CASSAMAGANEKLFF. V usage is TRBV10-1 and J usage is TRBJ1-4, with a weak D call TRBD1 (6 bases). Per germline, CDR1 WNHNN and CDR2 SYGVQD (reference sequence). The CDR3 spans 15 residues. The V end lost 4 bases, the J end lost 5 bases, and 14 bases lay between the germline ends.

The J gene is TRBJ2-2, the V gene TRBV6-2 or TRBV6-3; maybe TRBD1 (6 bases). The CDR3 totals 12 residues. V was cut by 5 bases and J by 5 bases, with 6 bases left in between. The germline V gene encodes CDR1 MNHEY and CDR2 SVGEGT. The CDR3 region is CASSDRTGELFF. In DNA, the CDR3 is TGTGCCAGCAGTGACAGGACCGGGGAGCTGTTTTTT.

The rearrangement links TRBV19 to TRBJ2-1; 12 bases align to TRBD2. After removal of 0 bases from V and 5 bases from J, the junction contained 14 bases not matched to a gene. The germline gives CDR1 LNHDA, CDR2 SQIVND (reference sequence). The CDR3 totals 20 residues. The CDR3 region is CASSIDGAAIRLAGDNEQFF. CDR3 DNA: TGTGCCAGTAGTATAGATGGGGCGGCGATACGACTAGCGGGAGACAATGAGCAGTTCTTC.

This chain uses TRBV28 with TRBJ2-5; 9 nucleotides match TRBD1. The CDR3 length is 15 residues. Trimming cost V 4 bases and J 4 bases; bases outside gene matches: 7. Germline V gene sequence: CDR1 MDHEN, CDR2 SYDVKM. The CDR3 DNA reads TGTGCCAGCAGTTCCCGGGACAGGGTAGCAGAGACCCAGTACTTC. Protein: CASSSRDRVAETQYF.

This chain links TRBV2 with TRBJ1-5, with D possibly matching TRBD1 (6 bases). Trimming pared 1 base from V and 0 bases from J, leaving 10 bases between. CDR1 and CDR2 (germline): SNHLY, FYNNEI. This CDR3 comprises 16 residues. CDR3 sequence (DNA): TGTGCCAGCAGTGAAGAGACAGGAATTAGCAATCAGCCCCAGCATTTT. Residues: CASSEETGISNQPQHF.

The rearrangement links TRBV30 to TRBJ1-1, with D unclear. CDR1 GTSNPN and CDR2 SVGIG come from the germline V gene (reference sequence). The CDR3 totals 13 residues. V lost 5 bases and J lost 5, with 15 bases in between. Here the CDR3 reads CAWSAGSKTEAFF. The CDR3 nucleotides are TGTGCCTGGTCTGCGGGTAGCAAAACTGAAGCTTTCTTT. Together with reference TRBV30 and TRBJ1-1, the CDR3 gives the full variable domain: SQTIHQWPATLVQPVGSPLSLECTVEGTSNPNLYWYRQAAGRGLQLLFYSVGIGQISSEVPQNLSASRPQDRQFILSSKKLLLSDSGFYLCAWSAGSKTEAFFGQGTRLTVV.

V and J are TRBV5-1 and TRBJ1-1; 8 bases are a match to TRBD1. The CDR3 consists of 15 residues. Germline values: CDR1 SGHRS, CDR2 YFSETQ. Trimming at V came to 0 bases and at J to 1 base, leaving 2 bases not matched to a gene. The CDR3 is CASSLGGTGNTEAFF. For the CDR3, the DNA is TGCGCCAGCAGCTTGGGCGGGACAGGGAACACTGAAGCTTTCTTT.